This T cell receptor beta chain was profiled in a study of T-cell memory formation after mild COVID-19. The germline V gene has CDR1 SGHAT and CDR2 FQNNGV. The V end lost 8 bases, the J end lost 8 bases, and 18 bases lay between the germline ends. CDR3 length: 13 residues. A remark on this clonotype: Its antigen is undetermined.

Study findings and constraints: Whereas later expanders leaned CD4+, clones contracting day 15 to 85 showed a balanced CD4/CD8 makeup.

TCRdb reanalysed the 5' RACE reads using MiXCR and keeps one entry per CDR3 protein. The sample includes around 53,000 distinct CDR3 sequences, 10% to 15% of them seen just once. What was sequenced was PBMCs or a T cell subset sorted from them (not recorded which). The receptor was isolated from a man aged 18 to 29 who had mild COVID-19 (a few samples of this study predate the infection). Cell type and time point are not known. The V gene is TRBV11-2, the J gene TRBJ1-2, with a tentative D call TRBD1 (5 bases). As DNA, the CDR3 is TGTGCCAGCGGACCCAGGGAGAGTGAGGGCTACACCTTC. It yields the protein CASGPRESEGYTF. The full variable domain, in which reference TRBV11-2 and TRBJ1-2 provide the parts outside the CDR3, is EAGVAQSPRYKIIEKRQSVAFWCNPISGHATLYWYQQILGQGPKLLIQFQNNGVVDDSQLPKDRFSAERLKGVDSTLKIQPAKLEDSAVYLCASGPRESEGYTFGSGTRLTVV.